This passage covers 27 T cell receptor beta chains from one sample sequenced in a study of blood T cell repertoires in COVID-19. Produced via immunoSEQ multiplex PCR; TCRdb's table is partial and in-frame only. Of about 67,000 clones in the sample, 79% were seen once. The sequencing sample was made of peripheral blood. These receptors came from a woman in her fifties or sixties with acute or convalescent COVID-19.

In this sample, this clone turned up once. V usage is TRBV7-6 and J usage is TRBJ2-5, with 8 bases fitting TRBD2. V lost 5 bases and J lost 3; bases outside the gene matches: 8. CDR3 length equals 15 residues. Germline CDR1 reads SGHVS; CDR2 reads FNYEAQ. CDR3 protein: CASSPRAAGEETQYF. DNA for the CDR3: TGTGCCAGCAGCCCTCGAGCAGCGGGGGAAGAGACCCAGTACTTC.

V is TRBV6-7 and J is TRBJ1-1, with D possibly TRBD1 on 5 matching bases. TRBV6-7 is marked as an open reading frame, function uncertain. Trimming took 9 bases from V and 0 from J, leaving 11 bases between them. The CDR3 consists of 13 residues. The CDR3 coding sequence is TGTGCCAGTCACGACAGCATGAACACTGAAGCTTTCTTT. Translating it yields CASHDSMNTEAFF.

This chain connects TRBV2 to TRBJ1-5; 11 bases match TRBD1. Germline CDR1 and CDR2: SNHLY and FYNNEI. The CDR3 is 16 residues long. After removal of 6 bases from V and 9 bases from J, the junction contained 13 bases not matched to a gene. The chain's CDR3 is CASSQIGGTGGRPQHF. The CDR3, as DNA: TGTGCCAGCAGCCAGATCGGGGGGACAGGGGGTAGGCCCCAGCATTTT.

This chain connects TRBV18 to TRBJ1-3, with a possible D match to TRBD1 (5 bases). Germline loops: CDR1 KGHSH, CDR2 LQKENI. The CDR3 loop spans 16 amino acids. Trimming shortened V by 1 base and J by 4 bases, and 14 bases separated the two germline ends. The CDR3 DNA reads TGTGCCAGCTCACCACGTCGGCCAGGGAACGGAAACACCATATATTTT. Residues: CASSPRRPGNGNTIYF.

The rearrangement joins TRBV6-5 to TRBJ2-5; 9 bases map to TRBD1. The CDR3 totals 15 residues. Germline V gives CDR1 MNHEY, CDR2 SVGAGI. V shed 7 bases and J 4 bases; nucleotides not matched to a gene: 10. The CDR3 DNA sequence: TGTGCCAGCACCTCGAACAGGGGACAGGGAGAGACCCAGTACTTC. It specifies CASTSNRGQGETQYF.

This chain uses TRBV7-8 with TRBJ1-1, with D possibly TRBD1 on 6 matching bases. V was cut by 1 base and J by 4 bases, with 10 bases left in between. Germline V CDR1 and CDR2: SGHVS, FQNEAQ. The CDR3 spans 14 residues. CDR3 sequence: CASSLVQGTTEAFF. The CDR3 DNA reads TGTGCCAGCAGCTTAGTCCAGGGGACCACTGAAGCTTTCTTT.

The chain carries TRBV2 and TRBJ1-1; no clear D gene. The length of the CDR3 is 13 residues. Trimming pared 8 bases from V and 4 bases from J, leaving 14 bases between. The V gene's germline CDR1 is SNHLY and CDR2 FYNNEI. The CDR3 protein is CASLKEVATEAFF. Here the CDR3 DNA reads TGTGCCAGCCTCAAGGAGGTGGCCACTGAAGCTTTCTTT.

This rearrangement joins TRBV19 to TRBJ1-1; D ambiguous. The CDR3 totals 15 residues. V dropped 5 bases and J dropped 4 bases, with 17 bases sitting between them. From germline, CDR1 is LNHDA and CDR2 SQIVND (reference sequence). The CDR3 bases are TGTGCCAGTAGTGCGAGTAGGGAAGGAGGCACTGAAGCTTTCTTT. This sequence encodes CASSASREGGTEAFF.

J is TRBJ1-1 and V is TRBV5-1, with a weak D call TRBD1 (6 bases). Looked up from germline, CDR1 is SGHRS and CDR2 is YFSETQ. V dropped 5 bases and J dropped 3 bases, with 11 bases sitting between them. The length of the CDR3 is 13 residues. The CDR3 DNA reads as TGCGCCAGCAGACAACAGGGTGACACTGAAGCTTTCTTT. This sequence encodes CASRQQGDTEAFF.

The rearrangement links TRBV3-1 (or the pseudogene TRBV3-2) to TRBJ2-1; 10 bases are shared with TRBD1. V lost 5 bases and J lost 5; bases outside the gene matches: 9. CDR3 size: 16 residues. Per the germline V gene, CDR1 is LGHDT and CDR2 is YNNKEL (reference sequence). The CDR3: CASSEDWTGGNNEQFF. CDR3 sequence (DNA): TGTGCCAGCAGCGAGGATTGGACAGGGGGAAACAATGAGCAGTTCTTC.

To note about this clone: The germline gene is not matched at one end of the junction; a read error may be the cause. This rearrangement joins TRBV7-7 to TRBJ2-3; possible D gene TRBD2, 6 bases. CDR3 length equals 15 residues. Germline V gene lookup returns CDR1 SSHAT and CDR2 FNYEAQ (reference sequence). Here the CDR3 reads CASSLEASGTDTQYF. CDR3 nucleotides: TGTGCTAGCAGCTTAGAGGCTAGCGGCACAGATACGCAGTATTTT.

The V gene is TRBV28, the J gene TRBJ2-5; 14 nucleotides match TRBD2. The CDR3 sequence is 18 residues long. V lost 1 base and J lost 3; bases outside the gene matches: 7. Germline-derived CDR1 and CDR2 are MDHEN and SYDVKM. CDR3 amino acids: CASSLSPPGLAGEETQYF. Here the CDR3 DNA reads TGTGCCAGCAGTTTATCCCCTCCGGGACTAGCGGGGGAAGAGACCCAGTACTTC. The full variable domain, rest sourced from reference TRBV28 and TRBJ2-5, is DVKVTQSSRYLVKRTGEKVFLECVQDMDHENMFWYRQDPGLGLRLIYFSYDVKMKEKGDIPEGYSVSREKKERFSLILESASTNQTSMYLCASSLSPPGLAGEETQYFGPGTRLLVL.

The chain joins TRBV19 to TRBJ2-7; 11 nucleotides line up with TRBD2. The V segment lost 6 bases and the J segment 6 bases; nucleotides outside the gene matches: 10. CDR1 is LNHDA, CDR2 SQIVND, per germline (reference sequence). This CDR3 comprises 15 residues. The CDR3 DNA sequence: TGTGCCAGTAGAACTAGCGGGGGCCTGCTTGGCGAGCAGTACTTC. This gives the protein CASRTSGGLLGEQYF. The whole variable domain, remainder taken from reference TRBV19 and TRBJ2-7, is DGGITQSPKYLFRKEGQNVTLSCEQNLNHDAMYWYRQDPGQGLRLIYYSQIVNDFQKGDIAEGYSVSREKKESFPLTVTSAQKNPTAFYLCASRTSGGLLGEQYFGPGTRLTVT.

The chain's CDR3 is CASSYLGGPDGELFF. The CDR3 nucleotides are TGTGCCAGCAGTTACCTGGGGGGGCCAGACGGGGAGCTGTTTTTT. The J gene is TRBJ2-2, the V gene TRBV6-6; a weak D match, TRBD2 (7 bases). The CDR3 has 15 amino acids. The germline V gene encodes CDR1 MNHNY and CDR2 SVGAGI (reference sequence). Trimming stripped 2 bases from V and 7 bases from J, with 14 bases between.

This clone came up once. This chain links TRBV3-1 (or the pseudogene TRBV3-2) with TRBJ1-2; TRBD1 agrees at 7 bases. The CDR3 consists of 17 residues. V was pared by 1 base and J by 1 base, with 9 bases of the junction left unmatched. From germline, CDR1 is LGHDT and CDR2 YNNKEL (reference sequence). The CDR3 coding sequence is TGTGCCAGCAGCCAAGGGGACAGACTAATAATTAACTATGGCTACACCTTC. Protein: CASSQGDRLIINYGYTF.

The CDR3 loop is CASSYSVNEQFF. DNA of the CDR3: TGTGCCAGCAGCTATAGCGTTAATGAGCAGTTCTTC. This chain joins TRBV7-2 and TRBJ2-1, with D possibly being TRBD2 (5 bases). Trimming left V 4 bases short and J 7 bases short, with 8 bases between. Looked up from germline, CDR1 is SGHTA and CDR2 is FQGNSA. This CDR3 has 12 residues.

The chain couples TRBV7-9 to TRBJ1-2, with TRBD1 as a possible D gene (5 bases). CDR1 and CDR2 from the germline V gene are SEHNR and FQNEAQ (reference sequence). V was trimmed by 5 bases and J by 4 bases, leaving 11 bases between them. The CDR3 covers 13 residues. This CDR3 is CASSPRQPYGYTF. The CDR3 DNA follows: TGTGCCAGCAGCCCGCGACAGCCCTATGGCTACACCTTC. Based on the CDR3 plus reference TRBV7-9 and TRBJ1-2, the full variable domain is DTGVSQNPRHKITKRGQNVTFRCDPISEHNRLYWYRQTLGQGPEFLTYFQNEAQLEKSRLLSDRFSAERPKGSFSTLEIQRTEQGDSAMYLCASSPRQPYGYTFGSGTRLTVV.

The V call is TRBV19, the J call TRBJ2-3, with TRBD1 as a possible D gene (6 bases). CDR3 length: 16 amino acids. Looked up from germline, CDR1 is LNHDA and CDR2 is SQIVND (reference sequence). Trimming shortened V by 1 base and J by 8 bases, and 19 bases separated the two germline ends. CDR3 sequence: CASSIGGTGPAVTQYF. CDR3 nucleotides: TGTGCCAGTAGTATAGGTGGTACAGGGCCGGCTGTTACGCAGTATTTT.

The chain uses TRBV19 and TRBJ2-2; D might be TRBD1 (6 bases). V lost 3 bases and J lost 4, with 18 bases in between. The length of the CDR3 is 17 residues. CDR1 is LNHDA and CDR2 is SQIVND in the germline V gene (reference sequence). CDR3 bases: TGTGCCAGTAGTATTGGTCTTATTCAGGGGAGCACCGGGGAGCTGTTTTTT. It is translated as CASSIGLIQGSTGELFF.

V and J are TRBV18 and TRBJ2-5, with a weak D call TRBD2 (5 bases). The V end was cut by 3 bases, the J end by 7 bases, with 15 bases between. Germline V gene sequence: CDR1 KGHSH, CDR2 LQKENI. The CDR3 sequence is 14 residues long. This chain's CDR3 is CASSPVAEAGTQYF. The CDR3 nucleotides read TGTGCCAGCTCACCGGTGGCAGAGGCGGGGACCCAGTACTTC.

This clone was detected only a few times. CDR3 amino acids: CASETGTGIPEQYF. The CDR3 nucleotides read TGTGCCAGCGAAACCGGGACAGGGATCCCCGAGCAGTACTTC. The V gene is TRBV28, the J gene TRBJ2-7; 9 bases are shared with TRBD1. Germline loops: CDR1 MDHEN, CDR2 SYDVKM. V dropped 8 bases and J dropped 6; count of bases not matched to a gene: 11. CDR3 length equals 14 residues.

This chain connects TRBV5-6 to TRBJ1-6; 8 bases line up with TRBD1. This CDR3 is built from 19 residues. CDR1 SGHDT and CDR2 YYEEEE come from the germline V gene. The ends lost 4 bases at V and 0 bases at J; junction bases unmatched: 12. For the CDR3, the DNA is TGTGCCAGCAGCCTAGGGACAGGCGGCCCGAGCTCCTATAATTCACCCCTCCACTTT. Its translation: CASSLGTGGPSSYNSPLHF.

The rearrangement uses TRBV6-5 and TRBJ2-2; 8 nucleotides agree with TRBD1. Germline-derived CDR1 and CDR2 are MNHEY and SVGAGI. Trimming cost V 10 bases and J 4 bases; bases outside gene matches: 11. CDR3 length equals 15 residues. The CDR3 coding sequence is TGTGCCACCGAACCAGGGGGCGCGGGCACCGGGGAGCTGTTTTTT. Protein product: CATEPGGAGTGELFF.

The chain carries TRBV4-1 and TRBJ1-2; D might be TRBD1 (6 bases). This CDR3 has 14 amino acids. The germline V and J ends were trimmed by 1 base and 8 bases, with 14 bases remaining between them. Germline CDR1 reads MGHRA; CDR2 reads YSYEKL. In nucleotides, the CDR3 is TGCGCCAGCAGCCAAGCTAGACAGGCATTGGGCTACACCTTC. It is translated as CASSQARQALGYTF.

The chain combines TRBV7-2 with TRBJ1-3; possible D gene TRBD1, 5 bases. The CDR3 has 15 amino acids. V was trimmed by 2 bases and J by 4 bases, leaving 12 bases between them. The germline V gene encodes CDR1 SGHTA and CDR2 FQGNSA. CDR3 region: CASSLQGTIGNTIYF. DNA of the CDR3: TGTGCCAGCAGCTTACAGGGCACTATCGGAAACACCATATATTTT.

This clone was found once. The chain couples TRBV24-1 to TRBJ2-1, with D unresolved. The V end lost 2 bases, the J end lost 9 bases, and 13 bases lay between the germline ends. CDR3 length equals 14 residues. Germline loops: CDR1 KGHDR, CDR2 SFDVKD. CDR3: CATSDSRVNPEQFF. Written as DNA, the CDR3 is TGTGCCACCAGTGATTCCCGGGTAAACCCTGAGCAGTTCTTC.

The gene calls are TRBV27 and TRBJ1-2; 9 bases align to TRBD1. V gave up 0 bases and J gave up 4 bases; unmatched junction bases: 3. Germline V lookup: CDR1 MNHEY, CDR2 SMNVEV (reference sequence). The CDR3 length is 15 residues. The CDR3 reads CASSLSDRGGYGYTF. As DNA, the CDR3 is TGTGCCAGCAGTTTATCGGACAGGGGCGGCTATGGCTACACCTTC.